Below are 10 T cell receptor beta chains sequenced from a single sample in a study of spatial heterogeneity in lung cancer. Time point noted: sample taken at primary tumor resection. TCRdb passed the 5' RACE reads through MiXCR, listing each CDR3 protein once. The data contain fewer than 6,500 distinct CDR3 sequences, around 13% of them seen just once; the ten biggest clones take up around 21%. Sequenced here: normal lung tissue next to the tumor, sampled at surgery. Receptor source: a female donor with early-stage non-small cell lung cancer.

This clonotype appeared many times. The chain recombines TRBV6-6 with TRBJ2-1, with TRBD2 identical over 12 bases. The CDR3 loop spans 18 amino acids. The ends lost 2 bases at V and 2 bases at J; junction bases unmatched: 7. Germline assignment: CDR1 MNHNY and CDR2 SVGAGI (reference sequence). For the CDR3, the DNA is TGTGCCAGCAGTTACCGGTCTAGCGGGAGGGGTACCTACAATGAGCAGTTCTTC. Translated, it gives CASSYRSSGRGTYNEQFF.

The gene calls are TRBV12-3 or TRBV12-4 and TRBJ2-1, with unresolved D. V lost 4 bases to trimming and J lost 8 bases, with 9 bases between them. This CDR3 has 12 amino acids. This CDR3 is CASSSRAYEQFF. The CDR3 DNA is TGTGCCAGCAGTTCAAGGGCTTATGAGCAGTTCTTC.

This chain uses TRBV6-6 with TRBJ2-7; tentative D call: TRBD1 (6 bases). V was clipped by 2 bases and J by 2 bases, with 16 bases between them. Germline lookup yields CDR1 MNHNY and CDR2 SVGAGI (reference sequence). The CDR3 is made up of 16 amino acids. CDR3 protein: CASSYGGLDETYEQYF. The DNA of the CDR3 is TGTGCCAGCAGTTACGGGGGCCTAGACGAAACCTACGAGCAGTACTTC.

V gene TRBV30 combines with J gene TRBJ1-5; D gene ambiguous. The V gene's germline CDR1 is GTSNPN and CDR2 SVGIG (reference sequence). The CDR3 length is 13 residues. V lost 3 bases, J lost 6 bases, and 12 bases lay in between. This CDR3 is CAWSVFGAQPQHF. The DNA of the CDR3 is TGTGCCTGGAGCGTTTTCGGAGCTCAGCCCCAGCATTTT.

In its sample, this clonotype is medium-sized. The genes are TRBV5-1 and TRBJ1-1; D not certain. This CDR3 contains 14 residues. The germline gives CDR1 SGHRS, CDR2 YFSETQ. Trimming cost V 4 bases and J 2 bases, with 12 bases left between them. In DNA form, the CDR3 reads TGCGCCAGCAGCACCCTGGACGGCAACACTGAAGCTTTCTTT. Translated: CASSTLDGNTEAFF. Based on the CDR3 plus reference TRBV5-1 and TRBJ1-1, the full variable domain is KAGVTQTPRYLIKTRGQQVTLSCSPISGHRSVSWYQQTPGQGLQFLFEYFSETQRNKGNFPGRFSGRQFSNSRSEMNVSTLELGDSALYLCASSTLDGNTEAFFGQGTRLTVV.

By sample share, this clonotype is medium-sized. The chain carries TRBV6-2 or TRBV6-3 and TRBJ1-1; D is uncertain. There are 12 residues in the CDR3. CDR1 and CDR2 (germline): MNHEY, SVGEGT. The germline V and J ends were trimmed by 0 bases and 6 bases, with 5 bases remaining between them. CDR3 coding DNA: TGTGCCAGCAGTTACTCGACCTCTGAAGCTTTCTTT. Its protein product is CASSYSTSEAFF.

The chain links TRBV11-2 to TRBJ2-1, with D possibly matching TRBD2 (6 bases). In germline, CDR1 is SGHAT, CDR2 FQNNGV. The CDR3 spans 14 residues. The V end was cut by 1 base, the J end by 6 bases, with 10 bases between. The CDR3 loop is CASSLAGVSNEQFF. The CDR3 region has the DNA TGTGCCAGCAGCTTAGCGGGAGTAAGCAATGAGCAGTTCTTC.

By proportion, this clonotype is medium-sized. The rearrangement joins TRBV4-3 to TRBJ2-5; D unresolved. CDR3 size: 17 residues. Germline V gene sequence: CDR1 LGHNA, CDR2 YSLEER. V lost 0 bases and J 7 bases, leaving 21 bases between the germline ends. CDR3 residues: CASSQDLAAGSGGTQYF. CDR3 nucleotides: TGCGCCAGCAGCCAAGATTTGGCGGCAGGTAGTGGTGGGACCCAGTACTTC.

Relative to its sample, this clonotype is medium-sized. V usage is TRBV7-3 and J usage is TRBJ2-1, with 9 nucleotides matching TRBD1. The germline gives CDR1 SGHTA, CDR2 FQGTGA. The CDR3 runs 15 residues. V lost 5 bases to trimming and J lost 8 bases; unmatched junction nucleotides: 10. The CDR3 here is CASSPRQGVRDEQFF. As DNA, the CDR3 is TGTGCCAGCAGCCCAAGACAGGGGGTCAGAGATGAGCAGTTCTTC.

This clonotype is deemed medium-sized. The CDR3 DNA reads as TGTGCCAGCAGTTTAGGTCCAGGGGGCGCCTACAATGAGCAGTTCTTC. Residues: CASSLGPGGAYNEQFF. V usage is TRBV12-3 or TRBV12-4 and J usage is TRBJ2-1, with 8 positions matching TRBD1. V lost 1 base to trimming and J lost 2 bases; unmatched junction nucleotides: 4. The CDR3 loop spans 16 amino acids.